The entry below describes one T cell receptor (beta chain). No antigen is known for it. The sample belongs to a study of PD-1 blockade in classical Hodgkin lymphoma. Regarding the study as a whole: The diversity seen at baseline in complete responders resembled that of newly diagnosed patients. By C4D1, diversity of CD4+ TCRs had risen significantly, whereas that of CD8+ TCRs had not. When set against healthy donors, newly diagnosed patients were reported to show lower baseline TCR diversity.

The protocol was immunoSEQ multiplex PCR, while the TCRdb copy is restricted to in-frame clones and leaves out a portion. The data contain approximately 25,000 clones, more than 60% of them singletons. Each of the patients experienced relapse following autologous stem cell transplantation, and their brentuximab vedotin exposure differed. Best outcomes ranged across complete response, partial response and progressive disease. With V trimmed by 1 base and J by 2 bases, 12 bases remained unmatched. The CDR3 is 19 amino acids. Germline V CDR1 and CDR2: SGHKS, YYEKEE (reference sequence). The gene calls are TRBV5-5 and TRBJ2-6, with 7 bases aligning to TRBD1. This TCR derives from a human donor with classical Hodgkin lymphoma. Sample: peripheral blood mononuclear cells (PBMCs), taken before the second cycle of nivolumab. CDR3: CASSLYFTGVGAGANVLTF. The CDR3 coding sequence is TGTGCCAGCAGCTTGTATTTTACAGGGGTAGGGGCTGGGGCCAACGTCCTGACTTTC.